Each of the 32 T cell receptor beta chains below was sequenced from the same sample in a study of long-term antiretroviral therapy in people with HIV. The libraries were made with immunoSEQ v3.0 at survey level. Produced via immunoSEQ multiplex PCR; TCRdb's table is partial and in-frame only. The sample yields tens of thousands of clones, more than 70% seen once. The sequencing used unsorted PBMCs, collected 0.6 years after starting antiretroviral therapy. The receptor source for this set is a man aged 60 to 75 with HIV.

The genes are TRBV7-9 and TRBJ2-7; no clear D. The CDR3 is made up of 13 amino acids. The germline V gene encodes CDR1 SEHNR and CDR2 FQNEAQ (reference sequence). V was shortened by 7 bases and J by 2 bases, with 12 bases between the two germline ends. The CDR3: CASTLGLTYEQYF. CDR3 nucleotide sequence: TGTGCCAGCACCCTCGGCCTAACCTACGAGCAGTACTTC.

The rearrangement uses TRBV5-1 and TRBJ2-2; 9 bases line up with TRBD2. The CDR3 has 17 amino acids. Germline values: CDR1 SGHRS, CDR2 YFSETQ. V dropped 4 bases and J dropped 3; count of bases not matched to a gene: 10. In DNA, the CDR3 is TGCGCCAGCAGCGCCTTACCCCCTAGCGGGGACACCGGGGAGCTGTTTTTT. Protein: CASSALPPSGDTGELFF.

V gene TRBV5-8 combines with J gene TRBJ1-2; TRBD1 agrees at 8 bases. This CDR3 comprises 18 residues. The trim removed 4 bases at V and 2 bases at J, leaving 16 bases unmatched. Germline-derived CDR1 and CDR2 are SGHTS and YDEGEE. Here the CDR3 DNA reads TGTGCCAGCAGCCAACCAGGGGACAGGTCGAATACAAACTATGGCTACACCTTC. It yields the protein CASSQPGDRSNTNYGYTF. Full variable domain (outside the CDR3, taken from reference TRBV5-8 and TRBJ1-2): EAGVTQSPTHLIKTRGQQATLRCSPISGHTSVYWYQQALGLGLQFLLWYDEGEERNRGNFPPRFSGRQFPNYSSELNVNALELEDSALYLCASSQPGDRSNTNYGYTFGSGTRLTVV.

This chain joins TRBV20-1 and TRBJ1-4, with D hard to call. Germline CDR1 is DFQATT and CDR2 is SNEGSKA (reference sequence). Trimming pared 3 bases from V and 13 bases from J, leaving 12 bases between. The CDR3 sequence is 11 residues long. DNA of the CDR3: TGCAGTGCTAGGGTCCTAGAGGGACTGTTTTTT. It translates to CSARVLEGLFF.

The V call is TRBV9, the J call TRBJ2-7; 7 nucleotides line up with TRBD1. The V gene's germline CDR1 is SGDLS and CDR2 YYNGEE. The trim removed 0 bases at V and 2 bases at J, leaving 5 bases unmatched. The CDR3 loop spans 15 amino acids. CDR3 residues: CASSVEAGGAYEQYF. The CDR3 coding sequence is TGTGCCAGCAGCGTAGAGGCAGGGGGTGCCTACGAGCAGTACTTC.

The chain couples TRBV19 to TRBJ2-1; TRBD2 is a possible D gene (5 bases). The CDR3 extends over 15 amino acids. CDR1 and CDR2 (germline): LNHDA, SQIVND (reference sequence). Trimming cost V 2 bases and J 0 bases, with 8 bases left between them. The CDR3 loop is CASSIQRSSYNEQFF. The CDR3 region has the DNA TGTGCCAGTAGTATACAGCGGAGCTCCTACAATGAGCAGTTCTTC.

This clone was recorded once. J is TRBJ2-3 and V is TRBV2, with no clear D. This CDR3 has 14 amino acids. CDR1 is SNHLY and CDR2 is FYNNEI in the germline V gene. Trimming cost V 3 bases and J 2 bases, with 9 bases left between them. CDR3 region: CASSDSHFTDTQYF. CDR3 sequence (DNA): TGTGCCAGCAGTGATTCCCATTTCACAGATACGCAGTATTTT.

V gene TRBV27 combines with J gene TRBJ1-1, with D tentatively TRBD1 (6 bases). Per germline, CDR1 MNHEY and CDR2 SMNVEV (reference sequence). The CDR3 consists of 14 residues. V was cut by 7 bases and J by 4 bases, with 16 bases left in between. CDR3: CASNPRGAATEAFF. Here the CDR3 DNA reads TGTGCCAGCAACCCGAGGGGGGCTGCCACTGAAGCTTTCTTT.

The V gene is TRBV25-1, the J gene TRBJ1-3; 7 bases are a match to TRBD1. CDR3 length: 14 amino acids. With V trimmed by 6 bases and J by 2 bases, 4 bases remained unmatched. Per the germline V gene, CDR1 is MGHDK and CDR2 is SYGVNS. The CDR3 loop is CASRETGPGNTIYF. The CDR3 bases are TGTGCCAGCAGGGAGACAGGGCCTGGAAACACCATATATTTT.

This chain links TRBV30 with TRBJ2-7, with TRBD1 identical over 10 bases. This CDR3 has 12 residues. The J segment lost 3 bases and the V segment lost 6 bases, leaving 2 bases of the junction unmatched. The germline gives CDR1 GTSNPN, CDR2 SVGIG (reference sequence). The CDR3 region has the DNA TGTGCCTGCCGGGACAGGGGCTACGAGCAGTACTTC. Translating gives CACRDRGYEQYF.

V is TRBV5-1 and J is TRBJ2-1; D is undetermined. The CDR3 spans 11 residues. The V and J ends lost 0 bases and 11 bases respectively, with 6 bases between them. CDR1 and CDR2 from the germline V gene are SGHRS and YFSETQ. CDR3 nucleotide sequence: TGCGCCAGCAGCTTGGGCCAGCAGCAGTTCTTC. Protein sequence: CASSLGQQQFF.

The rearrangement uses TRBV5-5 and TRBJ2-7; 7 positions agree with TRBD2. This CDR3 is built from 14 residues. The germline gives CDR1 SGHKS, CDR2 YYEKEE (reference sequence). V shed 2 bases, J shed 2 bases, and the junction held 4 bases outside the gene matches. CDR3 coding DNA: TGTGCCAGCAGCTTCTCCGGGACTACCTACGAGCAGTACTTC. This translates into CASSFSGTTYEQYF.

In this sample, this clone turned up a few times. The chain carries TRBV27 and TRBJ1-6, with unresolved D. This CDR3 has 13 residues. V shed 9 bases and J shed 8 bases, with 14 bases lying between them. Germline CDR1 and CDR2: MNHEY and SMNVEV (reference sequence). DNA of the CDR3: TGTGCCAGTACCTCGGGGTTGGATTCACCCCTCCACTTT. Its translation: CASTSGLDSPLHF.

The rearrangement uses TRBV2 and TRBJ2-7; 9 bases agree with TRBD1. This CDR3 is 14 amino acids long. Trimming cost V 11 bases and J 1 base; bases outside gene matches: 9. The germline V gene has CDR1 SNHLY and CDR2 FYNNEI. The CDR3 bases are TGTGCCGGAAAAGGACAGGGGAATTCCTACGAGCAGTACTTC. Translated, it gives CAGKGQGNSYEQYF.

A remark on this clone: The junction does not match germline at one end; this may be a read error. The chain carries TRBV28 and TRBJ1-4, with 7 bases lining up with TRBD1. Germline values: CDR1 MDHEN, CDR2 SYDVKM. CDR3 size: 14 residues. CDR3 amino acids: CASSLGTENEKLFF. The CDR3 DNA is TGTGCCAGTAGTTTAGGGACAGAAAATGAAAAACTGTTTTTT.

This clone was detected a few times. The J gene is TRBJ2-7, the V gene TRBV5-1, with a weak D call TRBD2 (5 bases). The CDR3 length is 14 residues. Trimming removed 6 bases at V and 0 bases at J, with 13 bases between. Germline CDR1 reads SGHRS; CDR2 reads YFSETQ. The chain's CDR3 is CASTFGLSSYEQYF. In DNA form, the CDR3 reads TGCGCCAGCACCTTCGGACTGAGCTCCTACGAGCAGTACTTC. The full variable domain, with the rest looked up from reference TRBV5-1 and TRBJ2-7, is KAGVTQTPRYLIKTRGQQVTLSCSPISGHRSVSWYQQTPGQGLQFLFEYFSETQRNKGNFPGRFSGRQFSNSRSEMNVSTLELGDSALYLCASTFGLSSYEQYFGPGTRLTVT.

The J gene is TRBJ2-1, the V gene TRBV27; maybe TRBD1 (6 bases). Germline loops: CDR1 MNHEY, CDR2 SMNVEV (reference sequence). The V end was cut by 6 bases, the J end by 9 bases, with 18 bases between. CDR3 length equals 14 residues. The CDR3 DNA follows: TGTGCCAGCAGCCCCGACAGGTACGCCATTGAGCAGTTCTTC. Amino acids: CASSPDRYAIEQFF.

The genes are TRBV6-5 and TRBJ2-1, with 9 bases fitting TRBD1. Germline CDR1 is MNHEY and CDR2 is SVGAGI. The CDR3 is made up of 15 amino acids. Trimming at V came to 6 bases and at J to 5 bases, leaving 8 bases not matched to a gene. CDR3 residues: CASRIRDRVHNEQFF. Here the CDR3 DNA reads TGTGCCAGCAGAATCCGGGACAGGGTACACAATGAGCAGTTCTTC.

The J gene is TRBJ2-5, the V gene TRBV11-2; no clear D. V was pared by 3 bases and J by 2 bases, with 7 bases between. The CDR3 sequence is 13 residues long. The germline CDR1 and CDR2 sequences are SGHAT and FQNNGV. CDR3 protein: CASSFSRQETQYF. Written as DNA, the CDR3 is TGTGCCAGCAGCTTTTCCCGTCAAGAGACCCAGTACTTC.

The chain couples TRBV6-6 to TRBJ1-4; D is unresolved. V was cut by 0 bases and J by 6 bases, with 5 bases left in between. This CDR3 comprises 13 residues. CDR1 and CDR2 (germline): MNHNY, SVGAGI (reference sequence). Written as DNA, the CDR3 is TGTGCCAGCAGTTACTCCCCCTATGAAAAACTGTTTTTT. Protein: CASSYSPYEKLFF.

The chain combines TRBV27 with TRBJ1-1; D not certain. Germline values: CDR1 MNHEY, CDR2 SMNVEV (reference sequence). V was cut by 2 bases and J by 3 bases, with 10 bases left in between. The CDR3 sequence is 14 residues long. The CDR3 nucleotides are TGTGCCAGCAGTTTAAACCCCCCTTACACTGAAGCTTTCTTT. It yields the protein CASSLNPPYTEAFF.

The chain couples TRBV18 to TRBJ2-1; the match to TRBD2 covers 14 bases. From germline, CDR1 is KGHSH and CDR2 LQKENI. CDR3 length equals 16 residues. V shed 3 bases, J shed 5 bases, and the junction held 3 bases outside the gene matches. The CDR3 region has the DNA TGTGCCAGCTCACCGACGGGACTAGCGGGAGACAATGAGCAGTTCTTC. This translates into CASSPTGLAGDNEQFF.

This clone was seen once. The chain links TRBV5-1 to TRBJ2-7; 11 bases fit TRBD2. Germline lookup yields CDR1 SGHRS and CDR2 YFSETQ. J gave up 7 bases and V 4 bases, and 7 bases lay outside the gene matches. The CDR3 is made up of 14 amino acids. CDR3 bases: TGCGCCAGCAGCGGTCTAGCGGGAGGAGGTGAGCAGTACTTC. Translated, it gives CASSGLAGGGEQYF.

The chain combines TRBV19 with TRBJ2-3; D is possibly TRBD2 (6 bases). The CDR3 runs 17 residues. Trimming removed 6 bases from V and 0 bases from J, with 19 bases in between. CDR1 is LNHDA, CDR2 SQIVND, per germline (reference sequence). CDR3 bases: TGTGCCAGTAGGAGAACCGGAGCTGGGGGGAGCACAGATACGCAGTATTTT. It encodes CASRRTGAGGSTDTQYF.

V usage is TRBV29-1 and J usage is TRBJ1-2; D perhaps matches TRBD1 (6 bases). The CDR3 spans 13 residues. The germline V and J ends were trimmed by 4 bases and 2 bases, with 11 bases remaining between them. Germline lookup yields CDR1 SQVTM and CDR2 ANQGSEA. The CDR3 is CSVVPGDNYGYTF. Written as DNA, the CDR3 is TGCAGCGTTGTGCCAGGGGACAACTATGGCTACACCTTC. The full variable domain, in which reference TRBV29-1 and TRBJ1-2 provide the parts outside the CDR3, is SAVISQKPSRDICQRGTSLTIQCQVDSQVTMMFWYRQQPGQSLTLIATANQGSEATYESGFVIDKFPISRPNLTFSTLTVSNMSPEDSSIYLCSVVPGDNYGYTFGSGTRLTVV.

The rearrangement links TRBV7-8 to TRBJ2-5, with D uncertain. Trimming removed 0 bases from V and 5 bases from J, with 10 bases in between. Germline-derived CDR1 and CDR2 are SGHVS and FQNEAQ. There are 14 residues in the CDR3. In nucleotides, the CDR3 is TGTGCCAGCAGCTTAGCAGGGCTGTTGGAGACCCAGTACTTC. This sequence encodes CASSLAGLLETQYF.

This chain joins TRBV18 and TRBJ1-4, with 8 bases matching TRBD1. The CDR3 length is 15 residues. Trimming cost V 5 bases and J 7 bases; bases outside gene matches: 9. Germline V gene data show CDR1 as KGHSH and CDR2 as LQKENI. CDR3: CASSSSGDRLEKLFF. Written as DNA, the CDR3 is TGTGCCAGCTCATCTTCCGGGGACAGGCTTGAAAAACTGTTTTTT. The whole variable domain, filled in from reference TRBV18 and TRBJ1-4, reads NAGVMQNPRHLVRRRGQEARLRCSPMKGHSHVYWYRQLPEEGLKFMVYLQKENIIDESGMPKERFSAEFPKEGPSILRIQQVVRGDSAAYFCASSSSGDRLEKLFFGSGTQLSVL.

A single count supports this clone. The chain joins TRBV2 to TRBJ2-7, with D possibly being TRBD1 or TRBD2 (5 bases each). V lost 2 bases to trimming and J lost 3 bases, with 8 bases between them. The CDR3 extends over 13 amino acids. The germline V gene encodes CDR1 SNHLY and CDR2 FYNNEI. This CDR3 reads CASSEPGSYEQYF. The CDR3 DNA reads as TGTGCCAGCAGTGAACCAGGGAGCTACGAGCAGTACTTC.

Only a few counts were recorded for this clone. The V and J genes are TRBV4-2 and TRBJ2-7, with 7 bases identical to TRBD2. Germline CDR1 is LGHNA and CDR2 is YNFKEQ. Trimming cost V 0 bases and J 3 bases; bases outside gene matches: 14. The CDR3 consists of 18 residues. The CDR3 is CASSQDTGEGLHLYEQYF. The CDR3 nucleotides read TGTGCCAGCAGCCAAGATACTGGGGAGGGATTGCACCTCTACGAGCAGTACTTC.

This sequence joins TRBV11-2 and TRBJ2-7, with TRBD2 matching 8 bases. This CDR3 contains 15 residues. J gave up 4 bases and V 5 bases, and 10 bases lay outside the gene matches. Germline V gives CDR1 SGHAT, CDR2 FQNNGV. The CDR3 reads CASSPHSGSIYEQYF. The CDR3 coding sequence is TGTGCCAGCAGCCCACACAGCGGGAGTATTTACGAGCAGTACTTC.

The chain joins TRBV5-4 to TRBJ2-1, with D perhaps TRBD2 (7 bases). Germline V CDR1 and CDR2: SGHNT, YYREEE (reference sequence). The CDR3 is made up of 15 amino acids. The V and J ends lost 3 bases and 5 bases respectively, with 15 bases between them. CDR3 sequence (DNA): TGTGCCAGCAGCTGGATGGGGGGGCAAAACAATGAGCAGTTCTTC. Its translation: CASSWMGGQNNEQFF.

This rearrangement joins TRBV19 to TRBJ1-2; 11 bases are shared with TRBD1. CDR1 and CDR2 from the germline V gene are LNHDA and SQIVND (reference sequence). Germline trimming cut 3 bases from V and 1 base from J; bases unmatched to any gene: 4. The CDR3 totals 16 residues. As DNA, the CDR3 is TGTGCCAGTAGTATCGGACAGGGGGCAATTAACTATGGCTACACCTTC. Amino acids: CASSIGQGAINYGYTF.